The 32 T cell receptor beta chains reported below all come from one sample, sequenced in a study of blood T cell repertoires in COVID-19. Clones were sequenced by immunoSEQ multiplex PCR, and TCRdb holds only the in-frame ones, with some missing. The repertoire holds 73,000 or so clones, with about 73% as singletons. Sequenced material: peripheral blood. These receptors originate from a man aged 60 to 69 with acute or convalescent COVID-19.

This sequence joins TRBV3-1 (or the pseudogene TRBV3-2) and TRBJ1-4, with TRBD1 identical over 8 bases. Trimming at V came to 3 bases and at J to 7 bases, leaving 7 bases not matched to a gene. CDR1 is LGHDT, CDR2 YNNKEL, per germline (reference sequence). The CDR3 is 15 residues long. The CDR3 loop reads CASSHSTGTGEKLFF. The CDR3 DNA reads TGTGCCAGCAGCCATAGTACAGGGACAGGTGAAAAACTGTTTTTT.

The V call is TRBV9, the J call TRBJ2-5, with D possibly matching TRBD1 (7 bases). V gave up 1 base and J gave up 5 bases, with 18 bases separating them. Germline-derived CDR1 and CDR2 are SGDLS and YYNGEE. The CDR3 contains 16 residues. The CDR3 DNA reads as TGTGCCAGCAGCGTATTGGTTGGAGGGGGCGGGGAGACCCAGTACTTC. Translated: CASSVLVGGGGETQYF.

The gene calls are TRBV6-1 and TRBJ1-2; 7 bases are a match to TRBD1. The germline CDR1 and CDR2 sequences are MNHNS and SASEGT. V lost 1 base and J lost 7; bases outside the gene matches: 15. This CDR3 spans 17 amino acids. CDR3 in DNA: TGTGCCAGCAGTGAAGGGTGGGGGTCGACAGGGAGGTCTGGCTACACCTTC. Encoded protein: CASSEGWGSTGRSGYTF.

In DNA, the CDR3 is TGTGCCAGCAGCTTCGGACAGGGGGCTGATGGCTACACCTTC. The encoded protein is CASSFGQGADGYTF. The gene calls are TRBV9 and TRBJ1-2; 11 positions match TRBD1. V trimming: 4 bases; J trimming: 6 bases; junction bases outside the gene matches: 5. The CDR3 has 14 residues. Per the germline V gene, CDR1 is SGDLS and CDR2 is YYNGEE. The whole variable domain, remainder taken from reference TRBV9 and TRBJ1-2, is DSGVTQTPKHLITATGQRVTLRCSPRSGDLSVYWYQQSLDQGLQFLIQYYNGEERAKGNILERFSAQQFPDLHSELNLSSLELGDSALYFCASSFGQGADGYTFGSGTRLTVV.

V and J are TRBV29-1 and TRBJ1-1; TRBD1 might be the D (6 bases). Trimming pared 7 bases from V and 0 bases from J, leaving 15 bases between. Germline CDR1 is SQVTM and CDR2 is ANQGSEA. CDR3 length equals 14 residues. The CDR3, as DNA: TGCAGCGCCAAGCTGGGGACACTGAACACTGAAGCTTTCTTT. As protein: CSAKLGTLNTEAFF.

The J gene is TRBJ2-5, the V gene TRBV5-4, with 11 bases matching TRBD2. This CDR3 has 16 residues. Germline-derived CDR1 and CDR2 are SGHNT and YYREEE (reference sequence). With V trimmed by 3 bases and J by 2 bases, 6 bases remained unmatched. CDR3 loop: CASSSPGLADQETQYF. DNA for the CDR3: TGTGCCAGCAGCTCTCCGGGACTAGCGGATCAAGAGACCCAGTACTTC.

The rearrangement joins TRBV20-1 to TRBJ2-5, with D perhaps TRBD2 (6 bases). CDR3 length: 11 amino acids. V lost 5 bases to trimming and J lost 5 bases, with 9 bases between them. CDR1 is DFQATT and CDR2 is SNEGSKA in the germline V gene (reference sequence). CDR3 residues: CSALAVETQYF. CDR3 DNA: TGCAGTGCTTTAGCGGTTGAGACCCAGTACTTC.

The chain couples TRBV3-1 (or the pseudogene TRBV3-2) to TRBJ2-7, with 9 bases matching TRBD1. Losses at the gene ends were 4 bases for V and 0 bases for J; bases not matched to a gene: 4. Germline lookup yields CDR1 LGHDT and CDR2 YNNKEL (reference sequence). The CDR3 has 15 amino acids. The CDR3 here is CASSRPGQGSYEQYF. The CDR3 bases are TGTGCCAGCAGCCGCCCGGGACAGGGCTCCTACGAGCAGTACTTC.

This chain uses TRBV4-1 with TRBJ1-5, with TRBD1 as a possible D gene (6 bases). The CDR3 loop spans 14 amino acids. Trimming pared 2 bases from V and 6 bases from J, leaving 11 bases between. Germline V gene data show CDR1 as MGHRA and CDR2 as YSYEKL. The CDR3 region is CASSQIRGFQPQHF. CDR3 nucleotide sequence: TGCGCCAGCAGCCAAATCAGGGGTTTTCAGCCCCAGCATTTT.

The rearrangement uses TRBV5-1 and TRBJ1-2; the match to TRBD1 covers 9 bases. Germline values: CDR1 SGHRS, CDR2 YFSETQ. V was clipped by 4 bases and J by 11 bases; unmatched bases: 6. This CDR3 spans 12 amino acids. Here the CDR3 reads CASSADRGKYTF. CDR3 DNA sequence: TGCGCCAGCAGCGCAGACAGGGGGAAATACACCTTC.

This chain joins TRBV7-3 and TRBJ2-2, with D possibly matching TRBD1 (6 bases). Germline V gene lookup returns CDR1 SGHTA and CDR2 FQGTGA. The V and J ends lost 2 bases and 1 base respectively, with 8 bases between them. This CDR3 comprises 15 residues. Here the CDR3 DNA reads TGTGCCAGCAGCTTAGGGACACAGAACACCGGGGAGCTGTTTTTT. Amino acid sequence: CASSLGTQNTGELFF.

The rearrangement links TRBV3-1 (or the pseudogene TRBV3-2) to TRBJ2-7, with 8 bases lining up with TRBD2. J lost 5 bases, V lost 2 bases, and 20 bases had no gene match. CDR1 is LGHDT and CDR2 is YNNKEL in the germline V gene (reference sequence). CDR3 length equals 19 residues. CDR3 sequence: CASSQRFPSLGLGNHEQYF. CDR3 nucleotides: TGTGCCAGCAGCCAAAGATTTCCTTCTTTGGGACTAGGCAACCACGAGCAGTACTTC.

This clone has only a few counts. The J gene is TRBJ2-5, the V gene TRBV19; TRBD2 aligns across 10 bases. Germline values: CDR1 LNHDA, CDR2 SQIVND (reference sequence). This CDR3 has 15 residues. The junction had 5 bases not matched to a gene; V was cut back by 5 bases and J by 2 bases. The CDR3 loop is CASSRAGGHQETQYF. CDR3 nucleotides: TGTGCCAGTAGTCGAGCGGGGGGGCATCAAGAGACCCAGTACTTC.

The rearrangement uses TRBV6-1 and TRBJ1-2; a weak D match, TRBD1 (5 bases). Germline-derived CDR1 and CDR2 are MNHNS and SASEGT. V was pared by 8 bases and J by 13 bases, with 23 bases between. This CDR3 is built from 13 residues. The CDR3 DNA reads TGTGCCAGCGACTCCGGTAACGGCGGAAGGGGCACCTTC. Translated, it gives CASDSGNGGRGTF.

This clone occurred a few times. The chain employs TRBV24-1 and TRBJ2-7, with 7 bases identical to TRBD1. V shed 9 bases, J shed 3 bases, and the junction held 7 bases outside the gene matches. CDR1 is KGHDR and CDR2 is SFDVKD in the germline V gene. The CDR3 contains 13 residues. CDR3: CATGQGEVYEQYF. The CDR3 region has the DNA TGTGCCACCGGTCAGGGGGAAGTCTACGAGCAGTACTTC.

V and J are TRBV2 and TRBJ1-4, with D possibly being TRBD1 (5 bases). V lost 4 bases and J lost 7, with 13 bases in between. The V gene's germline CDR1 is SNHLY and CDR2 FYNNEI. CDR3 length: 14 amino acids. In nucleotides, the CDR3 is TGTGCCAGCAGTGGGTTCGGGGGTATTGAAAAACTGTTTTTT. Amino acid sequence: CASSGFGGIEKLFF.

The chain carries TRBV11-2 and TRBJ1-1; 9 bases fit TRBD1. The CDR3 spans 13 residues. V dropped 2 bases and J dropped 6; count of bases not matched to a gene: 1. The germline gives CDR1 SGHAT, CDR2 FQNNGV. The CDR3 sequence: CASSLTGGAEAFF. As DNA, the CDR3 is TGTGCCAGCAGCTTAACAGGGGGCGCTGAAGCTTTCTTT.

A note on this clone: A read error may account for a junction end that differs from germline. The chain uses TRBV12-3 or TRBV12-4 and TRBJ1-5; 9 bases line up with TRBD1. The CDR3 has 13 amino acids. The CDR3: CASSLGYGTGLSF. The CDR3 nucleotides are TGTGCCAGCAGTTTAGGGTACGGGACAGGGCTTAGTTTT.

CDR3 coding DNA: TGTGCCATCAGTGTTTCAGGGGTCGAAGAGCAGTACGTC. It specifies CAISVSGVEEQYV. V and J are TRBV10-3 and TRBJ2-7; possibly TRBD1 for D (6 bases). CDR3 length equals 13 residues. V gave up 4 bases and J gave up 7 bases, with 14 bases separating them. Germline loops: CDR1 ENHRY, CDR2 SYGVKD.

The chain couples TRBV6-1 to TRBJ1-6, with D hard to call. This CDR3 contains 12 residues. V lost 0 bases, J lost 13 bases, and 7 bases lay in between. Germline V gives CDR1 MNHNS, CDR2 SASEGT. CDR3 loop: CASSEARLPLHF. Written as DNA, the CDR3 is TGTGCCAGCAGTGAAGCCCGTCTCCCCCTCCACTTT.

Many counts were recorded for this clone. This chain uses TRBV3-1 (or the pseudogene TRBV3-2) with TRBJ2-1; D uncertain. V shed 2 bases and J shed 7 bases, with 12 bases lying between them. Germline CDR1 LGHDT, CDR2 YNNKEL (reference sequence). CDR3 length: 14 amino acids. The DNA for the CDR3 is TGTGCCAGCAGCCAACCTAGACGGCTTAATGAGCAGTTCTTC. Protein: CASSQPRRLNEQFF.

This chain connects TRBV29-1 to TRBJ2-5; TRBD1 agrees at 9 bases. Germline-derived CDR1 and CDR2 are SQVTM and ANQGSEA. V was clipped by 6 bases and J by 5 bases; unmatched bases: 7. The CDR3 totals 13 residues. CDR3 region: CSVGDRERETQYF. Written as DNA, the CDR3 is TGCAGCGTGGGGGACAGGGAGAGGGAGACCCAGTACTTC.

The V gene is TRBV18, the J gene TRBJ2-3; D is possibly TRBD2 (5 bases). V lost 3 bases, J lost 5 bases, and 15 bases lay in between. CDR3 length: 15 residues. CDR1 KGHSH and CDR2 LQKENI come from the germline V gene. CDR3 DNA: TGTGCCAGCTCACCGGGATCGCGGGCAGGAGATACGCAGTATTTT. It translates to CASSPGSRAGDTQYF. The full variable domain, its missing parts supplied by reference TRBV18 and TRBJ2-3, is NAGVMQNPRHLVRRRGQEARLRCSPMKGHSHVYWYRQLPEEGLKFMVYLQKENIIDESGMPKERFSAEFPKEGPSILRIQQVVRGDSAAYFCASSPGSRAGDTQYFGPGTRLTVL.

This clone was seen only a few times. This sequence joins TRBV13 and TRBJ1-2, with 11 bases identical to TRBD1. CDR1 and CDR2 from the germline V gene are PRHDT and FYEKMQ (reference sequence). The CDR3 loop spans 15 amino acids. Trimming removed 4 bases from V and 4 bases from J; junction bases left unmatched: 5. CDR3 coding DNA: TGTGCCAGCAGCTACTGGACAGGGGGCTCCTATGGCTACACCTTC. Translated, it gives CASSYWTGGSYGYTF. The whole variable domain, filled in from reference TRBV13 and TRBJ1-2, reads AAGVIQSPRHLIKEKRETATLKCYPIPRHDTVYWYQQGPGQDPQFLISFYEKMQSDKGSIPDRFSAQQFSDYHSELNMSSLELGDSALYFCASSYWTGGSYGYTFGSGTRLTVV.

V usage is TRBV3-1 (or the pseudogene TRBV3-2) and J usage is TRBJ1-2; D is unclear. Germline-derived CDR1 and CDR2 are LGHDT and YNNKEL (reference sequence). The length of the CDR3 is 13 residues. Trimming removed 3 bases at V and 1 base at J, with 6 bases between. In nucleotides, the CDR3 is TGTGCCAGCAGCCACGCCAGTAACTATGGCTACACCTTC. Its translation is CASSHASNYGYTF.

The chain is built from TRBV14 and TRBJ2-3; D gene uncertain. This CDR3 has 15 amino acids. Trimming shortened V by 4 bases and J by 0 bases, and 11 bases separated the two germline ends. Germline V gives CDR1 SGHDN, CDR2 FVKESK. The CDR3: CASSPTIGSTDTQYF. For the CDR3, the DNA is TGTGCCAGCAGCCCCACCATCGGGAGCACAGATACGCAGTATTTT.

The chain recombines TRBV14 with TRBJ1-4; 7 bases line up with TRBD1. The V gene's germline CDR1 is SGHDN and CDR2 FVKESK. After removal of 4 bases from V and 7 bases from J, the junction contained 6 bases not matched to a gene. CDR3 length equals 14 residues. In DNA, the CDR3 is TGTGCCAGCAGCCGCGGGACAGATGGTGAAAAACTGTTTTTT. It codes for CASSRGTDGEKLFF.

This sequence joins TRBV29-1 and TRBJ2-1; D is possibly TRBD1 (5 bases). Trimming took 3 bases from V and 7 from J, leaving 13 bases between them. The CDR3 is 13 amino acids. The germline CDR1 and CDR2 sequences are SQVTM and ANQGSEA. CDR3: CSVDREGGNEQFF. CDR3 in DNA: TGCAGCGTTGACAGGGAAGGTGGGAATGAGCAGTTCTTC.

The chain carries TRBV24-1 and TRBJ2-2; 9 bases agree with TRBD1. Trimming took 9 bases from V and 4 from J; bases not matched to a gene: 11. This CDR3 is 16 amino acids long. Germline-derived CDR1 and CDR2 are KGHDR and SFDVKD. The CDR3 region is CATRTGGTGTTGELFF. Here the CDR3 DNA reads TGTGCCACCCGAACCGGCGGGACAGGGACCACCGGGGAGCTGTTTTTT.

V usage is TRBV5-3 and J usage is TRBJ1-1; a possible D gene is TRBD1 (6 bases). TRBV5-3 is noted as an ORF with a role that remains uncertain. CDR3 length equals 14 residues. V was trimmed by 2 bases and J by 3 bases, leaving 11 bases between them. The CDR3 region is CARSLGQNHTEAFF. The CDR3 DNA reads as TGTGCCAGAAGCTTAGGACAGAATCACACTGAAGCTTTCTTT.

V is TRBV2 and J is TRBJ1-1; 7 bases align to TRBD1. In germline, CDR1 is SNHLY, CDR2 FYNNEI. This CDR3 has 13 amino acids. With 2 bases clipped from V and 5 bases from J, the junction kept 2 bases outside the gene matches. The CDR3 here is CASSETGETEAFF. DNA of the CDR3: TGTGCCAGCAGTGAAACAGGGGAAACTGAAGCTTTCTTT.

The CDR3 DNA reads TGCAGTGCAGACAGTAGAACTGAAGCTTTCTTT. Translation: CSADSRTEAFF. The genes are TRBV20-1 and TRBJ1-1; possible D gene TRBD1, 5 bases. V was cut by 6 bases and J by 5 bases, with 10 bases left in between. This CDR3 has 11 residues. The germline V gene encodes CDR1 DFQATT and CDR2 SNEGSKA (reference sequence).